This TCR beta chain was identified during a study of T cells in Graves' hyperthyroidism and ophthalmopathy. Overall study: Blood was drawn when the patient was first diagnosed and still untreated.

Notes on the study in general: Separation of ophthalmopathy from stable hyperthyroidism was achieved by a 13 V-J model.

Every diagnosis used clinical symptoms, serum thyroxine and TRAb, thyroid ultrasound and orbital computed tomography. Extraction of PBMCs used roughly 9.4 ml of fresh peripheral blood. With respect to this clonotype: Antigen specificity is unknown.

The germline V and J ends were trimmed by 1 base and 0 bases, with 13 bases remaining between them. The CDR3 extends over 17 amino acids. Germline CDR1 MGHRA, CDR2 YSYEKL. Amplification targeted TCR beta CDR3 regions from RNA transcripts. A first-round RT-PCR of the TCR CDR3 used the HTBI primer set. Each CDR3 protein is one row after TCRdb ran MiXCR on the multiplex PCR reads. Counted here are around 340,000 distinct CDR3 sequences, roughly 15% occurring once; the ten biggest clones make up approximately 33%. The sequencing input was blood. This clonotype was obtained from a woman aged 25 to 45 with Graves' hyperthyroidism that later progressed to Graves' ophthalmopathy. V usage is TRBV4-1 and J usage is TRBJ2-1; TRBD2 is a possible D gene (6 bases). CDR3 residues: CASSQGGDSSSYNEQFF. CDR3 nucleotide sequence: TGCGCCAGCAGCCAAGGAGGGGACTCGAGCTCCTACAATGAGCAGTTCTTC.